This T cell receptor (beta chain) was obtained from a study of T cell responses to AZD1222 COVID-19 vaccine. Study-wide results and caveats: Reports indicate that nearly half of spike-specific TCRs are directed at unmutated variant regions. Most donors were white British, females outnumbered males, and clonal diversity was possibly underestimated. Just six AZD1222 recipients were seropositive at baseline.

The CDR3 covers 15 residues. Germline CDR1 LGHDT, CDR2 YNNKEL (reference sequence). The V gene end was trimmed by 4 bases and the J gene end by 6 bases; junction bases not matched to a gene: 10. To note about this clone: Its antigen is as yet unknown.

This table comes from immunoSEQ multiplex PCR, and its TCRdb copy is limited to in-frame clones, with some not included. The table lists over 110,000 clones, roughly 92% of them singletons. V and J are TRBV3-1 (or the pseudogene TRBV3-2) and TRBJ2-5, with 8 bases fitting TRBD2. The sequence derives from an adult who received the AZD1222 COVID-19 vaccine. This specimen consisted of peripheral blood, obtained 28 days after the second AZD1222 dose. CDR3 sequence reads: CASSRGLGDVQTQYF. The CDR3 DNA is TGTGCCAGCAGCCGGGGACTAGGGGATGTGCAGACCCAGTACTTC.